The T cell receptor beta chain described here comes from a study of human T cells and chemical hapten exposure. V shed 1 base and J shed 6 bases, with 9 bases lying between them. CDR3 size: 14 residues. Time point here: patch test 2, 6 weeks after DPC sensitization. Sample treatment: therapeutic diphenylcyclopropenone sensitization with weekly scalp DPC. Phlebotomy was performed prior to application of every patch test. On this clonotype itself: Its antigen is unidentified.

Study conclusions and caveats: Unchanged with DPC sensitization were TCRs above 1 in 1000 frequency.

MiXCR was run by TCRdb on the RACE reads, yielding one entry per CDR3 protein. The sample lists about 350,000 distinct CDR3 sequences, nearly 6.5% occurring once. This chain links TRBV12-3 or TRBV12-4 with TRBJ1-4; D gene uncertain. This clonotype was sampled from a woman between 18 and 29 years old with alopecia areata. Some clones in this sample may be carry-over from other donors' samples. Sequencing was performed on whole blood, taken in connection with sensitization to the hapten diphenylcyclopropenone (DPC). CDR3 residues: CASSLVKIDEKLFF. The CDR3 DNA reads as TGTGCCAGCAGTTTAGTAAAAATCGATGAAAAACTGTTTTTT.